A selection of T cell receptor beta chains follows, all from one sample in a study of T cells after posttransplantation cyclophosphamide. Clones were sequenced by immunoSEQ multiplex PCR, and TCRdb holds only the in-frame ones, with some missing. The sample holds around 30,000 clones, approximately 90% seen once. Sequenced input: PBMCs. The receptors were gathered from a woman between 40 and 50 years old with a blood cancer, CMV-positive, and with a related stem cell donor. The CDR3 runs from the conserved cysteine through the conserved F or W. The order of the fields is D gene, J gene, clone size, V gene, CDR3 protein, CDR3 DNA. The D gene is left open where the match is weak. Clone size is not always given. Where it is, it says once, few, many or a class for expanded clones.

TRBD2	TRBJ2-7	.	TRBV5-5	CASSLVVSGGNWYF	TGTGCCAGCAGCTTGGTTGTTAGCGGGGGGAACTGGTACTTC
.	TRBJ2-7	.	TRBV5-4	CASSNPSGVGQYF	TGTGCCAGCAGTAATCCGTCCGGGGTTGGGCAGTACTTC
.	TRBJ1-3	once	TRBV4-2	CASSQNGEGNGNTIYF	TGTGCCAGCAGCCAAAACGGTGAGGGAAATGGAAACACCATATATTTT
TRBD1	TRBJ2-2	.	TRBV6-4	CASSLDRGTGELFF	TGTGCCAGCAGCCTGGACAGGGGCACCGGGGAGCTGTTTTTT
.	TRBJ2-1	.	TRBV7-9	CASSVKGGRLLSDEQFF	TGTGCCAGCAGCGTAAAGGGGGGGCGACTCCTCTCGGATGAGCAGTTCTTC
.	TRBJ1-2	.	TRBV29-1	CSVEDPGAYGYTF	TGCAGCGTTGAAGACCCAGGGGCCTATGGCTACACCTTC
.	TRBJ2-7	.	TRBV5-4	CASSLDRFTYEQYF	TGTGCCAGCAGCTTGGACAGGTTCACCTACGAGCAGTACTTC
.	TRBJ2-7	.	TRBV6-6	CASSSRGPSGEQYF	TGTGCCAGCAGTTCCCGGGGTCCCTCGGGTGAGCAGTACTTC
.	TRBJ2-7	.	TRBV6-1	CASSENGGYEQYF	TGTGCCAGCAGTGAAAACGGGGGCTACGAGCAGTACTTC
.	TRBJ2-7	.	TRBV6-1	CASSLDMVYEQYF	TGTGCCAGCAGTCTGGACATGGTATACGAGCAGTACTTC
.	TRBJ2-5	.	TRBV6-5	CASSSGDFSETQYF	TGTGCCAGCAGTTCTGGGGACTTTTCAGAGACCCAGTACTTC
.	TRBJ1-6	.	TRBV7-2	CASSFSGGTDSPLHF	TGTGCCAGCAGCTTCTCGGGGGGCACGGATTCCCCCCTCCACTTT
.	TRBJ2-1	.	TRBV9	CASSRGNGLNEQFF	TGTGCCAGCAGCCGAGGGAATGGTCTTAATGAGCAGTTCTTC
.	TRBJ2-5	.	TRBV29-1	CSGEGFQETQYF	TGCAGCGGTGAGGGCTTTCAAGAGACCCAGTACTTC
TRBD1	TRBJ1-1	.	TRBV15	CATSRDRGHSRNTEAFF	TGTGCCACCAGCAGAGACAGGGGGCACTCCCGGAACACTGAAGCTTTCTTT
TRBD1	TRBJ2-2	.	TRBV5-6	CASSTPGQMNTGELFF	TGTGCCAGCAGCACGCCGGGACAGATGAACACCGGGGAGCTGTTTTTT
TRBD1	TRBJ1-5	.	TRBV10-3	CAISEWTGEGQPQHF	TGTGCCATCAGTGAGTGGACAGGGGAAGGTCAGCCCCAGCATTTT
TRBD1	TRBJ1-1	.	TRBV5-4	CASSRGRFTEAFF	TGTGCCAGCTCAAGGGGGCGATTCACTGAAGCTTTCTTT
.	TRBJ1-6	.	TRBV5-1	CASSLVGSSYNSPLHF	TGCGCCAGCAGCTTAGTTGGGAGCTCCTATAATTCACCCCTCCACTTT
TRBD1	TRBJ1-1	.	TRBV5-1	CASSLGGGTGGTEAFF	TGCGCCAGCAGCTTGGGGGGAGGGACAGGGGGCACTGAAGCTTTCTTT
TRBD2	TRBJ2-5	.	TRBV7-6	CASSLAIAGGNQETQYF	TGTGCCAGCAGCTTAGCGATAGCGGGGGGGAACCAAGAGACCCAGTACTTC
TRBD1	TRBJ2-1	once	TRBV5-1	CASSRRTGGYNEQFF	TGCGCCAGCAGCAGAAGGACAGGGGGGTATAATGAGCAGTTCTTC
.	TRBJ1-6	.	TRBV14	CASSQVGNSPLHF	TGTGCCAGCAGCCAAGTGGGCAATTCACCCCTCCACTTT
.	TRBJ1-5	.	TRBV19	CASSRGGTNQPQHF	TGTGCCAGTAGTAGAGGAGGGACCAATCAGCCCCAGCATTTT
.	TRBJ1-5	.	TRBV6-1	CASSEGSWGAQGPQHF	TGTGCCAGCAGTGAAGGAAGTTGGGGCGCTCAGGGGCCCCAGCATTTT
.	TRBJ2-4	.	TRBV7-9	CASSIPGLAKNIQYF	TGTGCCAGCAGCATCCCAGGGTTAGCCAAAAACATTCAGTACTTC
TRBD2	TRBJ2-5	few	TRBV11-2	CASSLGTLAGGKTQYF	TGTGCCAGCAGCTTAGGGACCCTAGCGGGGGGGAAGACCCAGTACTTC
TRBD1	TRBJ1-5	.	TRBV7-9	CASSVGTGGRSSNQPQHF	TGTGCCAGCAGCGTCGGGACAGGGGGCAGGAGCAGCAATCAGCCCCAGCATTTT
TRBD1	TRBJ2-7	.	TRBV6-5	CASSPGTGSYEQYF	TGTGCCAGCAGCCCCGGGACAGGGAGCTACGAGCAGTACTTC
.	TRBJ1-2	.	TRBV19	CASSIDLSWGHTF	TGTGCCAGTAGTATAGATCTATCCTGGGGCCACACCTTC
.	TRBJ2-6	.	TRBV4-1	CASSLLKRFSSGANVLTF	TGCGCCAGCAGCCTCCTCAAACGTTTTAGCTCTGGGGCCAACGTCCTGACTTTC